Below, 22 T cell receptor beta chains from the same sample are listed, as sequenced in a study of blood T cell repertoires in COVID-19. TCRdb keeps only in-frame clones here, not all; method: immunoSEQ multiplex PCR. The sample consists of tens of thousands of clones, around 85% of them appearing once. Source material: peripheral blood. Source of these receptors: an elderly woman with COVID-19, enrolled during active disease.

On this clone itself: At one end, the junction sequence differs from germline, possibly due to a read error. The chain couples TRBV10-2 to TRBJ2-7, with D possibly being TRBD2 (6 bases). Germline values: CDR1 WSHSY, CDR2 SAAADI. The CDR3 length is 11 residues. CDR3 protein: CATLRSTSKFF. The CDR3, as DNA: TGCGCCACTCTTCGTTCCACTAGCAAATTCTTC.

The CDR3 nucleotides are TGTGCCAGCAGGTTGGAAATCGGGGGTATAACTGAAGCTTTCTTT. This codes for CASRLEIGGITEAFF. V is TRBV6-5 and J is TRBJ1-1; a weak D match, TRBD1 (5 bases). This CDR3 is built from 15 residues. The V end lost 6 bases, the J end lost 5 bases, and 19 bases lay between the germline ends. Germline V CDR1 and CDR2: MNHEY, SVGAGI.

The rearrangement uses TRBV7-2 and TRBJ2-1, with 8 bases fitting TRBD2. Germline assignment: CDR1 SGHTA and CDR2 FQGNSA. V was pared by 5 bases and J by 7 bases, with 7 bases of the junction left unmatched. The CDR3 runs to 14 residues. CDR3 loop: CASSRGLEVNEQFF. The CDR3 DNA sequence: TGTGCCAGCAGCAGGGGACTAGAGGTTAATGAGCAGTTCTTC. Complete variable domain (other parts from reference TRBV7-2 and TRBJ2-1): GAGVSQSPSNKVTEKGKDVELRCDPISGHTALYWYRQSLGQGLEFLIYFQGNSAPDKSGLPSDRFSAERTGGSVSTLTIQRTQQEDSAVYLCASSRGLEVNEQFFGPGTRLTVL.

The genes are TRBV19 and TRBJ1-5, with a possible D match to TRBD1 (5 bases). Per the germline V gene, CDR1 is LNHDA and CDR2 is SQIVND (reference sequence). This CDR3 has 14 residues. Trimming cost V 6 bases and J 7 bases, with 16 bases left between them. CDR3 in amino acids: CASRLRQFGQPQHF. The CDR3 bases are TGTGCCAGTAGGCTAAGACAGTTTGGCCAGCCCCAGCATTTT.

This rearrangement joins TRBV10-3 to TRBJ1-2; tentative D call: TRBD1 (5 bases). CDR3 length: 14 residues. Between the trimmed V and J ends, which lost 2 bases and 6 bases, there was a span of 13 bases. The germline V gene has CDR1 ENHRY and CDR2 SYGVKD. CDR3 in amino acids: CAISERWRGDGYTF. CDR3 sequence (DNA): TGTGCCATCAGTGAGAGGTGGAGGGGTGATGGCTACACCTTC.

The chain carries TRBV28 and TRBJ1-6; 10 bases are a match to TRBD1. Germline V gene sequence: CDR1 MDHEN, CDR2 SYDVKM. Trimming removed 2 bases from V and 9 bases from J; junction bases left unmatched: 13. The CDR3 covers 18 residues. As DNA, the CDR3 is TGTGCCAGCAGTTTAAGGAGGGACAGGGGTTGGGCTCCTTCACCCCTCCACTTT. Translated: CASSLRRDRGWAPSPLHF.

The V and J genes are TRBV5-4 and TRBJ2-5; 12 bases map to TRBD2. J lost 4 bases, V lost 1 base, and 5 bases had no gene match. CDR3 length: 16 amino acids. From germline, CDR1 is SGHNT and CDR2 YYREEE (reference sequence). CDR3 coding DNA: TGTGCCAGCAGCTTGTCACTAGCGGGGGGAGGAGAGACCCAGTACTTC. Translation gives CASSLSLAGGGETQYF.

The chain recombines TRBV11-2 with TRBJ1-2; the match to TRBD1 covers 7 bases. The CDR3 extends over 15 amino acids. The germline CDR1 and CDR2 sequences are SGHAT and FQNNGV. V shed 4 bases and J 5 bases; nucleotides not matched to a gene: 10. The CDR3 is CASSSLQGLVYGYTF. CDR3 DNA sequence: TGTGCCAGCAGCTCGTTACAGGGGTTGGTTTATGGCTACACCTTC.

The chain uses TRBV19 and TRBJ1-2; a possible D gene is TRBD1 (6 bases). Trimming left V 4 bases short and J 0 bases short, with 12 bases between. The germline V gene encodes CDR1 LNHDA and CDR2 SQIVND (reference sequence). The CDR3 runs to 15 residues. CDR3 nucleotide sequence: TGTGCCAGTAGTAGGCCGGACAGACCTAACTATGGCTACACCTTC. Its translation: CASSRPDRPNYGYTF.

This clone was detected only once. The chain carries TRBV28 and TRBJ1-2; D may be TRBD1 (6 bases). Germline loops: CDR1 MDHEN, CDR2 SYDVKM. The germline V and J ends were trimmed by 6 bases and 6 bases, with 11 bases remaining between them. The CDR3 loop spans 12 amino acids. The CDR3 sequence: CASRKAGDGYTF. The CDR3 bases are TGTGCCAGCAGAAAAGCAGGGGATGGCTACACCTTC.

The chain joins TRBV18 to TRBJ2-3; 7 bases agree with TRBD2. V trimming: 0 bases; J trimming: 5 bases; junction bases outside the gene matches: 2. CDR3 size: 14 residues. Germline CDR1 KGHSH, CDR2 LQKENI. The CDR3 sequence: CASSPPWGGDTQYF. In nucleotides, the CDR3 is TGTGCCAGCTCACCACCCTGGGGGGGAGATACGCAGTATTTT.

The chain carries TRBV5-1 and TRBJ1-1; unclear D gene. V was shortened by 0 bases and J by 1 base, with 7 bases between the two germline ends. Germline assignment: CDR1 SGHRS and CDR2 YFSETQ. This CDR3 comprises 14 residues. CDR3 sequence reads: CASSLGAPNTEAFF. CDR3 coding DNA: TGCGCCAGCAGCTTGGGAGCCCCGAACACTGAAGCTTTCTTT.

The CDR3 here is CASSADITDTQYF. The CDR3 nucleotides read TGTGCCAGCAGCGCAGACATCACAGATACGCAGTATTTT. The chain is built from TRBV2 and TRBJ2-3; D gene unclear. V lost 6 bases and J 2 bases, leaving 9 bases between the germline ends. CDR1 is SNHLY, CDR2 FYNNEI, per germline. The length of the CDR3 is 13 residues.

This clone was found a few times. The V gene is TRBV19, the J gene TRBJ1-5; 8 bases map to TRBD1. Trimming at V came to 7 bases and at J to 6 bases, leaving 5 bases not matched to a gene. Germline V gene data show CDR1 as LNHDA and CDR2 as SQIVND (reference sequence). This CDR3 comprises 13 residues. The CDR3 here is CASTDRGGQPQHF. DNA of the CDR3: TGTGCCAGTACAGACAGGGGTGGTCAGCCCCAGCATTTT.

The DNA for the CDR3 is TGTGCCAGCAGCTTGCCGGGAGGCAAGTACCAAGAGACCCAGTACTTC. The encoded protein is CASSLPGGKYQETQYF. This chain joins TRBV9 and TRBJ2-5; 7 positions agree with TRBD2. The V gene end was trimmed by 4 bases and the J gene end by 0 bases; junction bases not matched to a gene: 9. The CDR3 extends over 16 amino acids. The germline V gene encodes CDR1 SGDLS and CDR2 YYNGEE.

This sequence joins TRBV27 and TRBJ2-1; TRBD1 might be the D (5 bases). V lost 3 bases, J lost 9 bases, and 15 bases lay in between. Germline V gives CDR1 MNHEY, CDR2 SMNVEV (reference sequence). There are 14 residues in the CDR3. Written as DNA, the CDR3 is TGTGCCAGCAGTTTTTTTAGAGGCCAGGGTGAGCAGTTCTTC. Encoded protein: CASSFFRGQGEQFF.

CDR3 protein: CASAPGQGRNQPQHF. The CDR3 DNA follows: TGTGCCAGCGCTCCGGGACAGGGCCGCAATCAGCCCCAGCATTTT. This chain links TRBV7-2 with TRBJ1-5; 9 nucleotides align to TRBD1. V dropped 8 bases and J dropped 2; count of bases not matched to a gene: 7. Germline values: CDR1 SGHTA, CDR2 FQGNSA. The CDR3 runs to 15 residues. The full variable domain, with the rest looked up from reference TRBV7-2 and TRBJ1-5, is GAGVSQSPSNKVTEKGKDVELRCDPISGHTALYWYRQSLGQGLEFLIYFQGNSAPDKSGLPSDRFSAERTGGSVSTLTIQRTQQEDSAVYLCASAPGQGRNQPQHFGDGTRLSIL.

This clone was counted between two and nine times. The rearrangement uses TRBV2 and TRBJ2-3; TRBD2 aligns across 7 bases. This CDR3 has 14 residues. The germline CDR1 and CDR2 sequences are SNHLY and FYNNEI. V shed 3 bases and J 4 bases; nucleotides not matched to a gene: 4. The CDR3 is CASSDVGGADTQYF. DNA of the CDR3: TGTGCCAGCAGTGATGTGGGGGGGGCAGATACGCAGTATTTT.

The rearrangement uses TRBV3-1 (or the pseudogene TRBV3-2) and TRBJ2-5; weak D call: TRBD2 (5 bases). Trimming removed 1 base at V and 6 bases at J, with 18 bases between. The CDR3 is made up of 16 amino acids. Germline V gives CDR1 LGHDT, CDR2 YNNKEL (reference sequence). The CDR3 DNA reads TGTGCCAGCAGCCAAGTCGGCAGAGGGCGAACGAAGACCCAGTACTTC. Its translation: CASSQVGRGRTKTQYF.

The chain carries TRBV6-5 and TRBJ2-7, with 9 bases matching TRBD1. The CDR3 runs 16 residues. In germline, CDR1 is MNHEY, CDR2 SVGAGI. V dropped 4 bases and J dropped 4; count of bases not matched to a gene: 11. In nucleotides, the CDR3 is TGTGCCAGCAGTTCCATCTTGACAGGGGGTTTGTACGAGCAGTACTTC. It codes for CASSSILTGGLYEQYF.

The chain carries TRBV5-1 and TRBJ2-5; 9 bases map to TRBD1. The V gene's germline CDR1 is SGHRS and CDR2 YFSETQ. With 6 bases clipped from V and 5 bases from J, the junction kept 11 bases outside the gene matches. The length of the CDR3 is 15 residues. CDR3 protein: CASKPQTGGGETQYF. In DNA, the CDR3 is TGCGCCAGCAAACCACAAACAGGGGGCGGTGAGACCCAGTACTTC.

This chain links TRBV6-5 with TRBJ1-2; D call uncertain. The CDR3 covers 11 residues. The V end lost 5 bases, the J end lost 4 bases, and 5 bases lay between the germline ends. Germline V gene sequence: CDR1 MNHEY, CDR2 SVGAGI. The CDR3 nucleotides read TGTGCCAGCAGTCCCGGCTATGGCTACACCTTC. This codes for CASSPGYGYTF.